One sample yielded the 11 T cell receptor beta chains listed below, sequenced in a study of cytomegalovirus exposure and HLA in healthy donors. The PCR ran on 60 Vbeta and 13 Jbeta primers. Generated by immunoSEQ multiplex PCR, the TCRdb table keeps only in-frame clones and is missing some. The sample has under 200,000 clones; roughly 79% are singletons. The source material was PBMCs. The source is a woman between 50 and 59 years old in good health and CMV-seronegative.

This chain uses TRBV18 with TRBJ1-1, with no clear D. Trimming removed 2 bases from V and 4 bases from J, with 11 bases in between. Looked up from germline, CDR1 is KGHSH and CDR2 is LQKENI. The CDR3 runs 14 residues. CDR3 sequence (DNA): TGTGCCAGCTCACCAATCCAGGTGGCCACTGAAGCTTTCTTT. Amino acid sequence: CASSPIQVATEAFF.

This sequence joins TRBV15 and TRBJ2-5; 8 positions match TRBD2. The CDR3 consists of 13 residues. Germline V lookup: CDR1 LNHNV, CDR2 YYDKDF (reference sequence). The V and J ends lost 7 bases and 5 bases, in that order; junction bases with no gene match: 6. The CDR3 DNA follows: TGTGCCACCACCCGCGGGGGGCAGGAGACCCAGTACTTC. Amino acid sequence: CATTRGGQETQYF.

The genes are TRBV28 and TRBJ2-7; D uncertain. V lost 3 bases to trimming and J lost 6 bases, with 9 bases between them. Germline-derived CDR1 and CDR2 are MDHEN and SYDVKM. The CDR3 has 12 amino acids. CDR3: CASSFAPGEQYF. CDR3 DNA: TGTGCCAGCAGTTTTGCTCCGGGCGAGCAGTACTTC.

The chain uses TRBV28 and TRBJ2-5; D unclear. The germline gives CDR1 MDHEN, CDR2 SYDVKM. V gave up 6 bases and J gave up 1 base, with 12 bases separating them. The CDR3 totals 14 residues. CDR3: CASSQLSGQETQYF. CDR3 DNA sequence: TGTGCCAGCAGCCAACTTTCTGGCCAAGAGACCCAGTACTTC. Looking up the rest from reference TRBV28 and TRBJ2-5 gives the full variable domain: DVKVTQSSRYLVKRTGEKVFLECVQDMDHENMFWYRQDPGLGLRLIYFSYDVKMKEKGDIPEGYSVSREKKERFSLILESASTNQTSMYLCASSQLSGQETQYFGPGTRLLVL.

The gene calls are TRBV4-2 and TRBJ2-7; TRBD1 is a possible D gene (7 bases). V was trimmed by 3 bases and J by 3 bases, leaving 18 bases between them. CDR1 is LGHNA and CDR2 is YNFKEQ in the germline V gene. This CDR3 contains 16 residues. The CDR3 region has the DNA TGTGCCAGCAGCCAGATCGGGGGCCAGGGGGTCTACGAGCAGTACTTC. This encodes CASSQIGGQGVYEQYF.

This clone turned up a few times. V is TRBV10-2 and J is TRBJ2-1, with 10 bases identical to TRBD2. The CDR3 extends over 14 amino acids. Germline trimming cut 10 bases from V and 10 bases from J; bases unmatched to any gene: 13. Germline V gene lookup returns CDR1 WSHSY and CDR2 SAAADI. The DNA of the CDR3 is TGCGCCACCAGGGAAGGACTAGCGGTCTCAGAGCAGTTCTTC. It is translated as CATREGLAVSEQFF.

Points on this clone: Mismatch with germline at one junction end may stem from a read error. The J gene is TRBJ2-7, the V gene TRBV5-5; the match to TRBD1 covers 8 bases. Germline V CDR1 and CDR2: SGHKS, YYEKEE (reference sequence). This CDR3 is 15 amino acids long. CDR3: CASSLGQGTSDEQYF. The CDR3 DNA follows: TGTGCCAGCAGCTTGGGACAGGGGACCTCCGACGAGCAGTACTTC. The whole variable domain, filled in from reference TRBV5-5 and TRBJ2-7, reads DAGVTQSPTHLIKTRGQQVTLRCSPISGHKSVSWYQQVLGQGPQFIFQYYEKEERGRGNFPDRFSARQFPNYSSELNVNALLLGDSALYLCASSLGQGTSDEQYFGPGTRLTVT.

This clone was observed a few times. CDR3 DNA sequence: TGTGCCAGCAGTACGCCGGGACAGAGAGCCACAGATACGCAGTATTTT. Its translation: CASSTPGQRATDTQYF. This chain links TRBV28 with TRBJ2-3; 7 nucleotides align to TRBD1. In germline, CDR1 is MDHEN, CDR2 SYDVKM. V dropped 5 bases and J dropped 2; count of bases not matched to a gene: 10. The CDR3 contains 16 residues. Together with reference TRBV28 and TRBJ2-3, the CDR3 gives the full variable domain: DVKVTQSSRYLVKRTGEKVFLECVQDMDHENMFWYRQDPGLGLRLIYFSYDVKMKEKGDIPEGYSVSREKKERFSLILESASTNQTSMYLCASSTPGQRATDTQYFGPGTRLTVL.

The genes are TRBV4-3 and TRBJ1-5, with TRBD1 matching over 8 bases. The CDR3 is 15 residues long. With 1 base clipped from V and 6 bases from J, the junction kept 5 bases outside the gene matches. CDR1 is LGHNA and CDR2 is YSLEER in the germline V gene. The CDR3 protein is CASSQVQGAVQPQHF. As DNA, the CDR3 is TGCGCCAGCAGCCAAGTCCAGGGGGCAGTTCAGCCCCAGCATTTT.

The chain has TRBV5-1 and TRBJ2-7, with D tentatively TRBD2 (6 bases). This CDR3 contains 14 residues. Germline CDR1 SGHRS, CDR2 YFSETQ. V was trimmed by 0 bases and J by 4 bases, leaving 11 bases between them. CDR3 coding DNA: TGCGCCAGCAGCTTGGCTACCGGGGGATACGAGCAGTACTTC. Translating gives CASSLATGGYEQYF.

This chain connects TRBV5-6 to TRBJ2-7, with D perhaps matching TRBD2 (5 bases). The V gene's germline CDR1 is SGHDT and CDR2 YYEEEE. With 2 bases removed from V and 4 bases from J, the gap between germline ends came to 10 bases. This CDR3 is built from 13 residues. The CDR3 spells CASSFRPGYEQYF. CDR3 coding DNA: TGTGCCAGCAGCTTTCGACCGGGGTACGAGCAGTACTTC.